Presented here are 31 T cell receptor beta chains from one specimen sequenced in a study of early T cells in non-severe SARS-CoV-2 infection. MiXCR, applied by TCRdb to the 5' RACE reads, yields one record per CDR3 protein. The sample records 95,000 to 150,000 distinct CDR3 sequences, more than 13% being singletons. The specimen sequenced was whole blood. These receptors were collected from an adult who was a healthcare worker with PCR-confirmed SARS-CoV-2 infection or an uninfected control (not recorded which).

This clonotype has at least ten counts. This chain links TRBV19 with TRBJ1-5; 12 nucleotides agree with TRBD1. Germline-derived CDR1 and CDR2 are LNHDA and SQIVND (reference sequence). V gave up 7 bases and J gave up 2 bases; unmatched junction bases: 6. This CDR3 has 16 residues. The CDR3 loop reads CASTPGDRGRNQPQHF. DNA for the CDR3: TGTGCCAGTACCCCCGGGGACAGGGGGCGCAATCAGCCCCAGCATTTT.

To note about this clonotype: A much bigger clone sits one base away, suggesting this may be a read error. The CDR3 spells CASSSTSGRGETQYF. In DNA, the CDR3 is TGTGCCAGCAGCTCGACTAGCGGGAGGGGCGAGACCCAGTACTTC. The chain links TRBV11-2 to TRBJ2-5; 14 bases map to TRBD2. Germline trimming cut 4 bases from V and 5 bases from J; bases unmatched to any gene: 3. CDR3 size: 15 residues. Germline V gene sequence: CDR1 SGHAT, CDR2 FQNNGV.

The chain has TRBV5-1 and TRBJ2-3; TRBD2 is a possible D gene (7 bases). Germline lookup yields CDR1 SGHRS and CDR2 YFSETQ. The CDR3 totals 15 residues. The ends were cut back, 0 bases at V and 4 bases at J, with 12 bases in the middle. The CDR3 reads CASSLVGGAPDTQYF. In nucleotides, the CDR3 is TGCGCCAGCAGCTTGGTAGGGGGGGCCCCAGATACGCAGTATTTT.

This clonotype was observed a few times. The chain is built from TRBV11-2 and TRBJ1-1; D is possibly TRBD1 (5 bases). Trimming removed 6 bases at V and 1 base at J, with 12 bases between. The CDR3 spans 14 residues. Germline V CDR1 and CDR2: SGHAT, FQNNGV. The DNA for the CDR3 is TGTGCCAGCAGTCAGACAGCTCGGAACACTGAAGCTTTCTTT. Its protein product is CASSQTARNTEAFF.

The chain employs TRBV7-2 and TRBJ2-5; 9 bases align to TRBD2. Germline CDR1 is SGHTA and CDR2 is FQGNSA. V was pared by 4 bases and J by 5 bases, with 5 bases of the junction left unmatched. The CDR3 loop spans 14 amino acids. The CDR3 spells CASSSGGGVETQYF. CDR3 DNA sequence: TGTGCCAGCAGCTCGGGCGGGGGGGTCGAGACCCAGTACTTC.

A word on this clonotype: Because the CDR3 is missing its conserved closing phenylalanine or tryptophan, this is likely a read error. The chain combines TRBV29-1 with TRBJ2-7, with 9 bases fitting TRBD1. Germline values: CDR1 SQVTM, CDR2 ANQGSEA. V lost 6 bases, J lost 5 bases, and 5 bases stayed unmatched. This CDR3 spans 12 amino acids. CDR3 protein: CSVTTGGHEQYS. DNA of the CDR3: TGCAGCGTAACGACAGGGGGACACGAGCAGTACTCC.

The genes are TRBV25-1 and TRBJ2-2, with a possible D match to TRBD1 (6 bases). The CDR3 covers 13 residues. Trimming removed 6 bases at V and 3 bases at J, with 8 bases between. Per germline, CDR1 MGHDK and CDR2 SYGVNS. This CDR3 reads CASRYRDTGELFF. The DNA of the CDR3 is TGTGCCAGCAGGTACAGGGACACCGGGGAGCTGTTTTTT.

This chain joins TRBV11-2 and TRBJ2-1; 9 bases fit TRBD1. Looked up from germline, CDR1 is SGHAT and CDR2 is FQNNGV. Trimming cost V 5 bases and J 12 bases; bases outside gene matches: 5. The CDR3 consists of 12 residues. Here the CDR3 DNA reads TGTGCCAGCAGCAGGGTGGGACAGGGGCAGTTCTTC. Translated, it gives CASSRVGQGQFF.

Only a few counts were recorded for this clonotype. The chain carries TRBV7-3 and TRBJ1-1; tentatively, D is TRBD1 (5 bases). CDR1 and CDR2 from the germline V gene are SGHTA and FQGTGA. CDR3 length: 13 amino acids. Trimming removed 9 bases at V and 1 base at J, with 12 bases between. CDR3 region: CASKDNTNTEAFF. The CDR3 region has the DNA TGTGCCAGTAAGGACAACACGAACACTGAAGCTTTCTTT.

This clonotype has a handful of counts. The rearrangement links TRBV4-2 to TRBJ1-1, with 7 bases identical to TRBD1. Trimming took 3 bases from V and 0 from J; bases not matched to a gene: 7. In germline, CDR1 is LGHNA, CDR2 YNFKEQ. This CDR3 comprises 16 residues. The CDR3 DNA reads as TGTGCCAGCAGCCAGGTTAGACAGGGCTTGAACACTGAAGCTTTCTTT. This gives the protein CASSQVRQGLNTEAFF.

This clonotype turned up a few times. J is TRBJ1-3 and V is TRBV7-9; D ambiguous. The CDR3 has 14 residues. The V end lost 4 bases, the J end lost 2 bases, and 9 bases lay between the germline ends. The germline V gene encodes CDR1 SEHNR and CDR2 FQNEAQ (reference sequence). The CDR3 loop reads CASSSGSPGNTIYF. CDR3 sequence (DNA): TGTGCCAGCAGCTCCGGGTCACCTGGAAACACCATATATTTT. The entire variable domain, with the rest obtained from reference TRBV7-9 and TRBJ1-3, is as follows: DTGVSQNPRHKITKRGQNVTFRCDPISEHNRLYWYRQTLGQGPEFLTYFQNEAQLEKSRLLSDRFSAERPKGSFSTLEIQRTEQGDSAMYLCASSSGSPGNTIYFGEGSWLTVV.

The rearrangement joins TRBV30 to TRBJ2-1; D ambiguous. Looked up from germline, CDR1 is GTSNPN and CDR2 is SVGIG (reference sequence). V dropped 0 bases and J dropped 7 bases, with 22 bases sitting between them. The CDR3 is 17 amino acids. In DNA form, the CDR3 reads TGTGCCTGGAGTGTACCGAGGTTCGGATTTCCCCTTAATGAGCAGTTCTTC. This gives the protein CAWSVPRFGFPLNEQFF.

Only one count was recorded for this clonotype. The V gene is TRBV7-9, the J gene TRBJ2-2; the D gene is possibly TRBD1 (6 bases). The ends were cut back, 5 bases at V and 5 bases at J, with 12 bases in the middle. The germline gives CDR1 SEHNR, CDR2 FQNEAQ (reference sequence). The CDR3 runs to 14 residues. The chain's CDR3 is CASSTIQGTGELFF. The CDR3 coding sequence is TGTGCCAGCAGCACAATACAGGGAACCGGGGAGCTGTTTTTT.

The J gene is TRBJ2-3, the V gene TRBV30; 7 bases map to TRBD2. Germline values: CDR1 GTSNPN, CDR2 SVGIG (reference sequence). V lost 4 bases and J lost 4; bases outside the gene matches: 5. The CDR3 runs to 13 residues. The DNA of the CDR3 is TGTGCCTGGATGGGAGGGGCTGCAGATACGCAGTATTTT. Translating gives CAWMGGAADTQYF.

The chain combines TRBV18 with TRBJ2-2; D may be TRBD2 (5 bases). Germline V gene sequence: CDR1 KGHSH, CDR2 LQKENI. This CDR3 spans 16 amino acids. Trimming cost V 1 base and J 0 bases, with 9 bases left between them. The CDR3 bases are TGTGCCAGCTCACCACTCTCGGGATCGAACACCGGGGAGCTGTTTTTT. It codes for CASSPLSGSNTGELFF. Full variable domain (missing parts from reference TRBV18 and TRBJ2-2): NAGVMQNPRHLVRRRGQEARLRCSPMKGHSHVYWYRQLPEEGLKFMVYLQKENIIDESGMPKERFSAEFPKEGPSILRIQQVVRGDSAAYFCASSPLSGSNTGELFFGEGSRLTVL.

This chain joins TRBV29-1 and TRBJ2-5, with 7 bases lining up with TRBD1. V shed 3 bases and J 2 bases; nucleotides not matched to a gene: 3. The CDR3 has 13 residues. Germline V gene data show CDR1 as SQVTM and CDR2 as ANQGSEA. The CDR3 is CSVDLGQQETQYF. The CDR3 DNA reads TGCAGCGTTGATTTGGGACAGCAAGAGACCCAGTACTTC.

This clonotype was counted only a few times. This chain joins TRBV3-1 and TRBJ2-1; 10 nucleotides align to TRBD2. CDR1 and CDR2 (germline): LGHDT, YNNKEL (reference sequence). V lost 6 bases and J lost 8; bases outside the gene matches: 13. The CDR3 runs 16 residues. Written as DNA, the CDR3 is TGTGCCAGCAGGGGGCTGTCTAGCGGGGGTTCAGATGAGCAGTTCTTC. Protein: CASRGLSSGGSDEQFF.

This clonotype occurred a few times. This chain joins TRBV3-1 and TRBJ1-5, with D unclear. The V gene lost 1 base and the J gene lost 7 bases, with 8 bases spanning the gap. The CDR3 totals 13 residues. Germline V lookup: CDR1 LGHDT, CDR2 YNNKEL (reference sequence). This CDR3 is CASSQGMGQPQHF. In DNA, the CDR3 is TGTGCCAGCAGCCAAGGGATGGGGCAGCCCCAGCATTTT.

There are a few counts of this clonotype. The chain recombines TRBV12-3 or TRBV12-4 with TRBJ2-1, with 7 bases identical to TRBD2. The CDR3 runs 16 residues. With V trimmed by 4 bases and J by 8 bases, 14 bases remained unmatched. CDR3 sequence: CASSSSRDYVPHEQFF. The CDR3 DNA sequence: TGTGCCAGCAGTTCCAGCCGGGACTATGTTCCCCATGAGCAGTTCTTC.

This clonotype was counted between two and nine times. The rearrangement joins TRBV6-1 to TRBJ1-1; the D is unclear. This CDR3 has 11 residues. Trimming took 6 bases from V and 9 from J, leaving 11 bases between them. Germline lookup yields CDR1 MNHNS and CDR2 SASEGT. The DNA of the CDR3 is TGTGCCAGCAGACTGGGAGCTAAAGCTTTCTTT. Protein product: CASRLGAKAFF.

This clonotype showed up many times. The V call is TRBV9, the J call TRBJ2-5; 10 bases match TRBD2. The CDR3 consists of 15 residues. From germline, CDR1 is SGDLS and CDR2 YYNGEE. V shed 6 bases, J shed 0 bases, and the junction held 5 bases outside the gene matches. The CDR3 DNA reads TGTGCCAGCACCCCACTAGCGGGAAACCAAGAGACCCAGTACTTC. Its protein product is CASTPLAGNQETQYF.

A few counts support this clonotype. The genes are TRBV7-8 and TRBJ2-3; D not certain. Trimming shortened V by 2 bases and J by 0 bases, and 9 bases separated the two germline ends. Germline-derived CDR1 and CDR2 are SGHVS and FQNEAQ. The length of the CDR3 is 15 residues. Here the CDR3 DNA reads TGTGCCAGCAGCTTATCTGGGGTTAGCACAGATACGCAGTATTTT. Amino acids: CASSLSGVSTDTQYF. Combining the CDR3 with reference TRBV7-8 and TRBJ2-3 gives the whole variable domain GAGVSQSPRYKVAKRGQDVALRCDPISGHVSLFWYQQALGQGPEFLTYFQNEAQLDKSGLPSDRFFAERPEGSVSTLKIQRTQQEDSAVYLCASSLSGVSTDTQYFGPGTRLTVL.

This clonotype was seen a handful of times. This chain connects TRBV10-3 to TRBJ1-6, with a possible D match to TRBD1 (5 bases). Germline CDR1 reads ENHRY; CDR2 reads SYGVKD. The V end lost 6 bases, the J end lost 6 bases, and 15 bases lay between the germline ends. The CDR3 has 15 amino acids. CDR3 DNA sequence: TGTGCCATCAGGCTGGGACCGGCCGGTAATTCACCCCTCCACTTT. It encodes CAIRLGPAGNSPLHF.

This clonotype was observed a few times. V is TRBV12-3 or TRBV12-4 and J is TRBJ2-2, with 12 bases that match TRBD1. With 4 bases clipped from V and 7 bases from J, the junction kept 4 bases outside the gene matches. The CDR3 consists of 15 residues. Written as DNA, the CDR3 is TGTGCCAGCAGTTCCGGGACAGGGGGCATCGGGGAGCTGTTTTTT. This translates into CASSSGTGGIGELFF.

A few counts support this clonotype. The CDR3 DNA reads as TGTGCCAGCAGCAAGACAGGGGCAGATACGCAGTATTTT. Protein sequence: CASSKTGADTQYF. The chain carries TRBV7-9 and TRBJ2-3; 8 bases line up with TRBD1. Germline values: CDR1 SEHNR, CDR2 FQNEAQ (reference sequence). J lost 4 bases, V lost 5 bases, and 2 bases had no gene match. The CDR3 runs 13 residues.

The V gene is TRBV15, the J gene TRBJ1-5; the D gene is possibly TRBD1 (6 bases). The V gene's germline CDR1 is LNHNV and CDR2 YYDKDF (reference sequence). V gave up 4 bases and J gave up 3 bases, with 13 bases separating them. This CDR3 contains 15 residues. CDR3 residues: CATSIGGTVNQPQHF. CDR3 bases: TGTGCCACCAGCATAGGGGGGACCGTCAATCAGCCCCAGCATTTT.

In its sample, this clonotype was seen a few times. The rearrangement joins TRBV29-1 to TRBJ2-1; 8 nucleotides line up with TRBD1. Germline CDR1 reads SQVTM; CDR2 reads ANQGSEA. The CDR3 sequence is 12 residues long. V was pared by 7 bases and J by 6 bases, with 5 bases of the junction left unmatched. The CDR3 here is CSADRGANEQFF. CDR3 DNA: TGCAGCGCCGACAGGGGAGCCAATGAGCAGTTCTTC.

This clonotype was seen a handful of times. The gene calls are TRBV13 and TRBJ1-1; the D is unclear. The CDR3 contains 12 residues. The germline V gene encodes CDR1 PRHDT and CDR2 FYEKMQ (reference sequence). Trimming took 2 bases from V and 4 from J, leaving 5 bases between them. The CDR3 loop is CASSLTATEAFF. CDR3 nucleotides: TGTGCCAGCAGCTTAACGGCCACTGAAGCTTTCTTT.

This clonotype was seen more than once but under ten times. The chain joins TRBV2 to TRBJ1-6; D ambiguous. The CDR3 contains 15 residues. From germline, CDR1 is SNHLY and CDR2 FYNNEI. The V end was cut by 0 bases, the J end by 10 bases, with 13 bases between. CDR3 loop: CASSEAVGLGSPLHF. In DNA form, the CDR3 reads TGTGCCAGCAGTGAAGCGGTAGGGTTGGGGTCACCCCTCCACTTT.

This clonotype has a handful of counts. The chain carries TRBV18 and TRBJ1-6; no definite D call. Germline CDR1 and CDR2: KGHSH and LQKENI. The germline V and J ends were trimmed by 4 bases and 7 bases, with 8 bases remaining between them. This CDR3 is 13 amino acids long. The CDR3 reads CASSRQPNSPLHF. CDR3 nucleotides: TGTGCCAGCTCACGACAACCCAATTCACCCCTCCACTTT.

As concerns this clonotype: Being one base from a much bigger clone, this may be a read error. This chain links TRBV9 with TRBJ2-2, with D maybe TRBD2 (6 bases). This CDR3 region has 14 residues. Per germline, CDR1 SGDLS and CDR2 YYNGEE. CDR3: CASSVAPDTGGLFF. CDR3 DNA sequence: TGTGCCAGCAGCGTAGCTCCGGACACCGGGGGGCTGTTTTTT.